Included here is one T cell receptor (beta chain) sequence, with context. This sample was included in a study of blood T cell repertoires in COVID-19. In the source study's methods: How many nucleated cells were present was estimated from reference gene primer amplification. Assay used: immunoSEQ multiplex PCR; TCRdb lists only in-frame clones, some missing. D and trimming come from the DNA, and the V and J calls and clone size come from that table. Among 96,000 or so clones, 80% to 90% were seen once, and the ten largest hold around 4.7%. CDR1 and CDR2 from the germline V gene are MDHEN and SYDVKM. With V trimmed by 2 bases and J by 4 bases, 8 bases remained unmatched. The CDR3 spans 15 residues. In Seattle, patients joined the study during active infection and were tracked longitudinally.

The chain employs TRBV28 and TRBJ2-7, with 7 nucleotides matching TRBD1. This clonotype was obtained from an older man with COVID-19, enrolled during active disease. Sequencing input: peripheral blood. CDR3 protein: CASSLGTATLYEQYF. In DNA form, the CDR3 reads TGTGCCAGCAGTTTAGGGACAGCGACCCTTTACGAGCAGTACTTC.